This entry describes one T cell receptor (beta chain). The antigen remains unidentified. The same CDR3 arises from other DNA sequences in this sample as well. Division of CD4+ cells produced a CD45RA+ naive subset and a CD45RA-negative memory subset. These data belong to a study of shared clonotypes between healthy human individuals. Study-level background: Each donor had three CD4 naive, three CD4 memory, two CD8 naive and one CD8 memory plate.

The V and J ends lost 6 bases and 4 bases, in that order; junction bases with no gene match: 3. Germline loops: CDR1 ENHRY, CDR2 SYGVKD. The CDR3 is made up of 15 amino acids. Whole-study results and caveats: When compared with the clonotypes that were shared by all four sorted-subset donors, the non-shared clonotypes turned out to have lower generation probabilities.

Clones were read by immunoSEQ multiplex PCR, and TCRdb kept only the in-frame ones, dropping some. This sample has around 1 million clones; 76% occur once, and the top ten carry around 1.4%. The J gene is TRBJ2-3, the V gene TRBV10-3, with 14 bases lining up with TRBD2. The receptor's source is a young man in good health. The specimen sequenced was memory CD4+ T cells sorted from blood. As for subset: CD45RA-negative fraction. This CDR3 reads CAISPGLAGADTQYF. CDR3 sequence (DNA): TGTGCCATCAGCCCGGGACTAGCGGGAGCAGATACGCAGTATTTT.